The present T cell receptor (beta chain) was sequenced within a study of cytomegalovirus exposure and HLA in healthy donors. Broader study findings: Accurate prediction of most subjects' HLA-A and HLA-B alleles from TCR beta sequences was reported. Most observed TCR sequences were rare, whereas some public TCRs were detected in many donors.

13 Jbeta primers and 60 Vbeta primers were used for the PCR. Repertoires were generated with immunoSEQ multiplex PCR, while TCRdb's copy carries only in-frame clones and drops some. The sample has tens of thousands of clones; roughly 82% are singletons. About this clone: Its antigen is currently unknown. A read error may produce the germline difference seen at one junction end.

There are 17 residues in the CDR3. The germline CDR1 and CDR2 sequences are LNHNV and YYDKDF (reference sequence). Sequencing used PBMCs. The chain is built from TRBV15 and TRBJ2-2; 11 nucleotides match TRBD2. This sequence was found in a woman between 18 and 30 years old in good health and CMV-seropositive. CDR3 sequence: CATSRTPGLAATAELFF. DNA for the CDR3: TGTGCCACCAGCAGAACTCCGGGACTAGCGGCCACCGCGGAGCTGTTTTTT.